This TCR beta chain was identified in a study of cytomegalovirus exposure and HLA in healthy donors. Vbeta (60) and Jbeta (13) primers were used in the PCR. The method was immunoSEQ multiplex PCR; TCRdb's version includes in-frame clones alone and lacks a portion of them. The sample has about 130,000 clones; roughly four fifths are singletons. Turning to this clone: What it binds is not known.

Findings and limits, study-wide: The productive fraction for most TCR beta V segments was about 87% or about 30% in an earlier analysis. Analyses of presence and absence presupposed an approximately uniform sequencing depth across donors.

Nominal health characterized the donors when sampled, though unrecorded immune exposures were likely. The sequencing sample was made of PBMCs. The TCR sequence derives from a middle-aged woman in good health and CMV-seropositive.

The CDR3: CASSLERMVAGELFF. CDR3 bases: TGTGCCAGCAGCTTAGAGCGGATGGTAGCCGGGGAGCTGTTTTTT. The chain carries TRBV7-9 and TRBJ2-2, with a weak D call TRBD2 (5 bases). The germline V gene has CDR1 SEHNR and CDR2 FQNEAQ (reference sequence). Deletions cut 1 base from V and 6 bases from J, with 12 bases between. The CDR3 has 15 residues.